The clone carrying this T cell receptor (beta chain) was counted between two and nine times. Its antigen remains unidentified. From the 5' RACE reads, TCRdb called clonotypes with MiXCR, one entry per CDR3 protein. Of around 570,000 distinct CDR3 sequences in the sample, around 9.6% are singletons; the top ten hold roughly 3%. This record comes from a study of identical twins. Whole-study findings and limits: The abundant beta clonotypes from cord blood had fewer insertions, and memory repertoires had none of this. A partial confounding effect on zero-insertion analyses could come from invariant MAIT and iNKT cells. Where beta out-of-frame sequences were concerned, excess twin sharing was weaker.

This CDR3 has 13 residues. V lost 2 bases and J 9 bases, leaving 9 bases between the germline ends. Germline-derived CDR1 and CDR2 are SGDLS and YYNGEE. The same specimen was also included in a second study, on yellow fever vaccine responses in identical twins.

This clonotype originated in a woman in her late teens or twenties in good health. The V and J genes are TRBV9 and TRBJ1-6; D unclear. The sequenced material came from PBMCs. Written as DNA, the CDR3 is TGTGCCAGCAGCGTCCTCCCAGTTTCACCCCTCCACTTT. It is translated as CASSVLPVSPLHF.